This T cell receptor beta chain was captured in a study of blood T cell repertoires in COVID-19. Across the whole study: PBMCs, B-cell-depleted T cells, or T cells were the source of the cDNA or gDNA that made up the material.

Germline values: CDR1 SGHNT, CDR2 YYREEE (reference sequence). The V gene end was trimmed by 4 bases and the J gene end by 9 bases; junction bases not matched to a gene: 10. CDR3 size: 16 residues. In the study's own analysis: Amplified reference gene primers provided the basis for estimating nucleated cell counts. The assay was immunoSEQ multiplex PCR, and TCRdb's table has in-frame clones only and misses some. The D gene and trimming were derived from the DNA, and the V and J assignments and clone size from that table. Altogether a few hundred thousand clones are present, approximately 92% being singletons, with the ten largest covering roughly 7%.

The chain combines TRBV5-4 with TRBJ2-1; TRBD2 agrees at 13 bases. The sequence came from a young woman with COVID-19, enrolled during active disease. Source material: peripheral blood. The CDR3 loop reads CASSPIPGLAGVEQFF. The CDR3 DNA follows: TGTGCCAGCAGCCCTATTCCCGGACTAGCGGGAGTTGAGCAGTTCTTC.